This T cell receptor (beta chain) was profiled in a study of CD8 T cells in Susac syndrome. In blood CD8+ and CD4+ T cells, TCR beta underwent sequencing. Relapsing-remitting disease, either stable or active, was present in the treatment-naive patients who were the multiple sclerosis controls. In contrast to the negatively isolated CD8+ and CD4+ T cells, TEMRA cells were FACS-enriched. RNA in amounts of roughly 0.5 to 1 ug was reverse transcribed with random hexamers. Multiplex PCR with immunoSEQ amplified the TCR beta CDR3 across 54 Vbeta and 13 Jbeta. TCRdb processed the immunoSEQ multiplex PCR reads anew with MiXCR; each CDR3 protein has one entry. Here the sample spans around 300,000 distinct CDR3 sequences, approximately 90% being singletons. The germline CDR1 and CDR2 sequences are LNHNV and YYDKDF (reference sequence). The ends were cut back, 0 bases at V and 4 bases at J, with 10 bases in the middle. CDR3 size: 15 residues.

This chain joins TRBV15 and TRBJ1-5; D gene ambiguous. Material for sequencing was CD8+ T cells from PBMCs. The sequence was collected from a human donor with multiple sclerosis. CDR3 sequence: CATSRDRAANQPQHF. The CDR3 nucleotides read TGTGCCACCAGCAGAGATCGGGCAGCAAATCAGCCCCAGCATTTT.